Presented here are 20 T cell receptor beta chains from one specimen sequenced in a study of graft-versus-host responses after intestinal transplantation. Their cognate antigens are unknown. The protocol was immunoSEQ multiplex PCR, while the TCRdb copy is restricted to in-frame clones and leaves out a portion. The data show fewer than 60,000 clones, 65% to 85% seen once. The sequences come from unstimulated CD4+ T cells sorted from spleen or lymph node cells, collected before transplant. These receptors were taken from a human donor who was the organ donor for an intestinal transplant.

This sequence joins TRBV30 and TRBJ1-1, with unresolved D. The V end lost 2 bases, the J end lost 1 base, and 8 bases lay between the germline ends. This CDR3 region has 13 residues. Per the germline V gene, CDR1 is GTSNPN and CDR2 is SVGIG (reference sequence). The CDR3 sequence: CAWSRYPNTEAFF. The CDR3 DNA follows: TGTGCCTGGAGTCGGTACCCGAACACTGAAGCTTTCTTT. The variable domain in full, completed from reference TRBV30 and TRBJ1-1, reads SQTIHQWPATLVQPVGSPLSLECTVEGTSNPNLYWYRQAAGRGLQLLFYSVGIGQISSEVPQNLSASRPQDRQFILSSKKLLLSDSGFYLCAWSRYPNTEAFFGQGTRLTVV.

The V call is TRBV6-5, the J call TRBJ2-7; 9 bases agree with TRBD2. Germline-derived CDR1 and CDR2 are MNHEY and SVGAGI. The CDR3 is made up of 14 amino acids. With 11 bases clipped from V and 3 bases from J, the junction kept 11 bases outside the gene matches. The CDR3 loop reads CAGKLAGDSYEQYF. CDR3 in DNA: TGTGCCGGCAAATTAGCGGGGGACAGCTACGAGCAGTACTTC.

The chain links TRBV4-2 to TRBJ2-2; D perhaps matches TRBD2 (5 bases). The V and J ends lost 5 bases and 4 bases respectively, with 14 bases between them. The CDR3 contains 15 residues. Germline V lookup: CDR1 LGHNA, CDR2 YNFKEQ. DNA of the CDR3: TGTGCCAGCAGCTCCTCAACCGCGGGCACCGGGGAGCTGTTTTTT. Protein: CASSSSTAGTGELFF.

The sample holds one count of this clone. The chain combines TRBV6-6 with TRBJ1-2; 10 bases agree with TRBD1. Germline trimming cut 8 bases from V and 7 bases from J; bases unmatched to any gene: 7. Germline lookup yields CDR1 MNHNY and CDR2 SVGAGI (reference sequence). This CDR3 has 13 residues. The CDR3 coding sequence is TGTGCCAGCGCCCAGACAGGGGGCCTTGGCTACACCTTC. The encoded protein is CASAQTGGLGYTF.

V is TRBV18 and J is TRBJ1-2; D is possibly TRBD1 (5 bases). Germline loops: CDR1 KGHSH, CDR2 LQKENI. This CDR3 region has 14 residues. With 1 base removed from V and 4 bases from J, the gap between germline ends came to 10 bases. CDR3 sequence: CASSPLEGTYGYTF. The CDR3 nucleotides are TGTGCCAGCTCACCACTGGAGGGGACCTATGGCTACACCTTC.

Note on this clone: Mismatch with germline at one junction end may stem from a read error. The V call is TRBV10-3, the J call TRBJ2-1, with 7 bases matching TRBD1. Looked up from germline, CDR1 is ENHRY and CDR2 is SYGVKD. The CDR3 totals 14 residues. This CDR3 is CAISQSTGQNEQFF. The CDR3 nucleotides are TGTGCCATCAGTCAGTCGACAGGGCAGAATGAGCAGTTCTTC.

This clone showed up just a few times. The chain carries TRBV19 and TRBJ2-6, with TRBD1 matching over 10 bases. Germline V gene data show CDR1 as LNHDA and CDR2 as SQIVND (reference sequence). With V trimmed by 5 bases and J by 4 bases, 14 bases remained unmatched. This CDR3 region has 19 residues. CDR3 coding DNA: TGTGCCAGTAGTTCCCGACAGGGGGCCGGGCAGTCGGGGGCCAACGTCCTGACTTTC. Protein sequence: CASSSRQGAGQSGANVLTF.

Remarks on this clone: A much larger clonotype is one base distant, so this may be a read error. The V and J genes are TRBV30 and TRBJ2-6, with a weak D call TRBD1 (5 bases). Germline V gives CDR1 GTSNPN, CDR2 SVGIG (reference sequence). V was cut by 1 base and J by 2 bases, with 6 bases left in between. The CDR3 is 14 amino acids. The CDR3 DNA sequence: TGTGCCTGGAGTGGGGGCGCTGGGGCCAACGTCCTGACTTTC. Translated: CAWSGGAGANVLTF.

This clone has only a few counts. V gene TRBV18 combines with J gene TRBJ2-5; D ambiguous. Germline V gene data show CDR1 as KGHSH and CDR2 as LQKENI. The CDR3 extends over 14 amino acids. V lost 3 bases and J lost 1, with 9 bases in between. The CDR3 sequence is CASSPGRSQETQYF. CDR3 coding DNA: TGTGCCAGCTCACCTGGACGTAGCCAAGAGACCCAGTACTTC.

This clone was counted only a few times. CDR3 sequence: CASSEGRSRLGNTIYF. The DNA of the CDR3 is TGTGCCAGCAGTGAAGGCAGGAGTCGACTTGGAAACACCATATATTTT. The rearrangement uses TRBV2 and TRBJ1-3; D remains unclear. This CDR3 region has 16 residues. Trimming pared 1 base from V and 3 bases from J, leaving 13 bases between. Germline V lookup: CDR1 SNHLY, CDR2 FYNNEI. Filled out from reference TRBV2 and TRBJ1-3, the complete variable domain reads EPEVTQTPSHQVTQMGQEVILRCVPISNHLYFYWYRQILGQKVEFLVSFYNNEISEKSEIFDDQFSVERPDGSNFTLKIRSTKLEDSAMYFCASSEGRSRLGNTIYFGEGSWLTVV.

The DNA for the CDR3 is TGTGCCAGCAGCCCTCGGACTAGCGGGGCGAACACCGGGGAGCTGTTTTTT. As protein: CASSPRTSGANTGELFF. This chain joins TRBV11-3 and TRBJ2-2; 12 nucleotides agree with TRBD2. Germline CDR1 is SGHNT and CDR2 is YENEEA. There are 17 residues in the CDR3. J was trimmed by 0 bases and V by 5 bases; bases with no gene match: 4.

The rearrangement joins TRBV29-1 to TRBJ1-1, with D perhaps matching TRBD1 (6 bases). There are 13 residues in the CDR3. V was shortened by 8 bases and J by 5 bases, with 18 bases between the two germline ends. CDR1 SQVTM and CDR2 ANQGSEA come from the germline V gene. The CDR3, as DNA: TGCAGCATTGGGAGGGGGGGCTGGACTGAAGCTTTCTTT. As protein: CSIGRGGWTEAFF. Drawing the rest from reference TRBV29-1 and TRBJ1-1, the complete variable domain is SAVISQKPSRDICQRGTSLTIQCQVDSQVTMMFWYRQQPGQSLTLIATANQGSEATYESGFVIDKFPISRPNLTFSTLTVSNMSPEDSSIYLCSIGRGGWTEAFFGQGTRLTVV.

This clone was detected only once. The gene calls are TRBV5-1 and TRBJ1-2; 9 bases are a match to TRBD1. Germline V CDR1 and CDR2: SGHRS, YFSETQ. This CDR3 is 14 amino acids long. Losses at the gene ends were 7 bases for V and 3 bases for J; bases not matched to a gene: 7. This chain's CDR3 is CASHRGQVDYGYTF. The CDR3 DNA reads as TGCGCCAGCCACAGGGGGCAGGTGGACTATGGCTACACCTTC. Looking up the rest from reference TRBV5-1 and TRBJ1-2 gives the full variable domain: KAGVTQTPRYLIKTRGQQVTLSCSPISGHRSVSWYQQTPGQGLQFLFEYFSETQRNKGNFPGRFSGRQFSNSRSEMNVSTLELGDSALYLCASHRGQVDYGYTFGSGTRLTVV.

In the case of this clone: One end of the junction fails to match germline, which may point to a read error. Other nucleotide sequences from this sample produce the same CDR3. The rearrangement joins TRBV18 to TRBJ2-3; the D call may be TRBD1 or TRBD2 (5 bases each). There are 13 residues in the CDR3. Germline-derived CDR1 and CDR2 are KGHSH and LQKENI. The DNA of the CDR3 is TGTGCTAGCTCCGGGACGGGGACGGGTACGCAGTATTTT. It is translated as CASSGTGTGTQYF. The variable domain in full, completed from reference TRBV18 and TRBJ2-3, reads NAGVMQNPRHLVRRRGQEARLRCSPMKGHSHVYWYRQLPEEGLKFMVYLQKENIIDESGMPKERFSAEFPKEGPSILRIQQVVRGDSAAYFCASSGTGTGTQYFGPGTRLTVL.

The chain combines TRBV6-1 with TRBJ2-1, with D possibly TRBD2 on 6 matching bases. In germline, CDR1 is MNHNS, CDR2 SASEGT. CDR3 length: 13 residues. The V gene lost 7 bases and the J gene lost 3 bases, with 10 bases spanning the gap. The CDR3 nucleotides read TGTGCCAGCACCCGGCGGGGCTACAATGAGCAGTTCTTC. Its protein is CASTRRGYNEQFF.

CDR3 nucleotide sequence: TGTGCCAGCAGCTTAGTGGTGAGCACTGAAGCTTTCTTT. Its translation is CASSLVVSTEAFF. This chain joins TRBV7-6 and TRBJ1-1; D gene unclear. CDR3 length: 13 residues. V lost 1 base to trimming and J lost 4 bases, with 7 bases between them. CDR1 and CDR2 from the germline V gene are SGHVS and FNYEAQ.

The CDR3, as DNA: TGTGCCAGCAGCAGGGGGACTGGCAGCTACTACACAGATACGCAGTATTTT. It encodes CASSRGTGSYYTDTQYF. The gene calls are TRBV7-2 and TRBJ2-3; D may be TRBD1 or TRBD2 (6 bases each). Trimming cost V 5 bases and J 2 bases, with 20 bases left between them. Germline V gives CDR1 SGHTA, CDR2 FQGNSA. The CDR3 extends over 17 amino acids.

This chain joins TRBV11-2 and TRBJ2-1; 8 bases are shared with TRBD2. CDR1 is SGHAT, CDR2 FQNNGV, per germline. The CDR3 spans 15 residues. V was pared by 5 bases and J by 3 bases, with 6 bases of the junction left unmatched. In DNA, the CDR3 is TGTGCCAGCAGCCCGAGACTAGCGAGCTACAATGAGCAGTTCTTC. The encoded protein is CASSPRLASYNEQFF.

The CDR3 protein is CASSLTGGTGELFF. The CDR3 DNA reads as TGTGCCAGCAGCTTAACAGGTGGCACCGGGGAGCTGTTTTTT. This chain connects TRBV7-6 to TRBJ2-2, with D possibly matching TRBD1 (5 bases). V lost 2 bases to trimming and J lost 4 bases, with 8 bases between them. CDR3 length equals 14 residues. The germline V gene encodes CDR1 SGHVS and CDR2 FNYEAQ.

This clone was seen a few times. The chain combines TRBV6-5 with TRBJ2-7; 16 positions match TRBD2. The CDR3 is made up of 15 amino acids. The V and J ends lost 5 bases and 6 bases, in that order; junction bases with no gene match: 4. CDR1 is MNHEY and CDR2 is SVGAGI in the germline V gene. The CDR3 DNA is TGTGCCAGCAGTCCCGGGACTAGCGGGAGGGCCGAGCAGTACTTC. Translation gives CASSPGTSGRAEQYF.